This T cell receptor beta chain was retrieved from a study of neurological immune-mediated disorders. Looking at the study overall: Of the multiple sclerosis patients, roughly 35 in total, roughly 31 were relapsing-remitting and 3 were secondary progressive.

This clonotype showed up many times. Libraries from sorted cells used 1 million T cells (CD4+ or CD8+). A single record per CDR3 protein comes from TCRdb applying MiXCR to the 5' RACE reads. The sample holds about 48,000 distinct CDR3 sequences, 4.5% to 7% seen once. After removal of 5 bases from V and 10 bases from J, the junction contained 7 bases not matched to a gene. From germline, CDR1 is SQVTM and CDR2 ANQGSEA. This CDR3 region has 14 residues. The chain carries TRBV29-1 and TRBJ2-1; TRBD2 matches 14 bases. This receptor was identified in a woman aged 18-30 years with multiple sclerosis. Specimen: CD4+ T cells from blood. The CDR3 nucleotides are TGCAGCGTTCAGACTAGCGGGGGGGCAAGGGAGCAGTTCTTC. It specifies CSVQTSGGAREQFF.